This record looks at one TCR beta chain sequence and its context. The PCR used 60 Vbeta and 13 Jbeta primers. Here immunoSEQ multiplex PCR was the method, and the copy in TCRdb shows in-frame clones only, minus some. The profile shows around 200,000 clones, around nine tenths of them singletons. Trimming removed 5 bases from V and 6 bases from J; junction bases left unmatched: 5. The CDR3 sequence is 13 residues long. Germline values: CDR1 SGHTA, CDR2 FQGTGA. This entry is derived from a study of cytomegalovirus exposure and HLA in healthy donors. Sequencing was performed on PBMCs. This chain connects TRBV7-3 to TRBJ2-3; TRBD2 matches at 7 bases. This sequence was found in a woman in her 30s in good health and CMV-seronegative. In DNA, the CDR3 is TGTGCCAGCAGCCTAGGACTAGACGATACGCAGTATTTT. Translating gives CASSLGLDDTQYF.